The rows below give T cell receptor beta chains drawn from one sample of a study of T cell responses to AZD1222 COVID-19 vaccine. Only in-frame clones appear in the TCRdb table, and some are missing; sequencing was by immunoSEQ multiplex PCR. The sample consists of some 62,000 clones, 76% of them appearing once. Sequenced here: peripheral blood, sampled on day 0 of AZD1222 vaccination. The source is an adult in good health. Both conserved end residues are trimmed from each CDR3. The D gene is left open where the match is weak. Size is omitted from some rows. Given values are once, few, many or a class for expanded clones.

J: TRBJ2-7; size: few; D: .; V: TRBV4-3; CDR3: ASSQEHRRDHEQY
J: TRBJ1-6; size: .; D: .; V: TRBV9; CDR3: ASSVGEGYYNSPLH
J: TRBJ1-6; size: .; D: TRBD1; V: TRBV19; CDR3: ASSLGQGDSPLH
J: TRBJ1-1; size: .; D: .; V: TRBV6-5; CDR3: ASSYSAVGTEAF
J: TRBJ2-1; size: .; D: .; V: TRBV12-3/TRBV12-4; CDR3: ASGFNEQF
J: TRBJ2-2; size: few; D: .; V: TRBV15; CDR3: ATRYPLTGELF
J: TRBJ2-5; size: .; D: TRBD1; V: TRBV6-5; CDR3: ASGVQGARETQY
J: TRBJ1-6; size: .; D: .; V: TRBV5-1; CDR3: ASSHARGYNSPLH
J: TRBJ2-2; size: .; D: .; V: TRBV2; CDR3: ATQRGANTGELF
J: TRBJ2-2; size: .; D: .; V: TRBV27; CDR3: ASSSRTRLNTGELF
J: TRBJ2-7; size: .; D: .; V: TRBV7-2; CDR3: ASSGQGGTYEQY
J: TRBJ1-6; size: .; D: .; V: TRBV7-2; CDR3: ASSKASYNSPLH
J: TRBJ1-2; size: few; D: .; V: TRBV6-2/TRBV6-3; CDR3: ASSYSWGPDGYT
J: TRBJ2-1; size: .; D: TRBD2; V: TRBV10-3; CDR3: AIGRGGGNEQF
J: TRBJ2-4; size: .; D: .; V: TRBV7-2; CDR3: ASTPDRNIQY
J: TRBJ1-6; size: .; D: .; V: TRBV19; CDR3: ASSRVTNSPLH
J: TRBJ1-1; size: .; D: .; V: TRBV2; CDR3: ASSGWGGPMNTEAF
J: TRBJ1-1; size: .; D: .; V: TRBV7-2; CDR3: ASSLERNTEAF
J: TRBJ1-1; size: few; D: .; V: TRBV7-8; CDR3: ASSALDGAEAF
J: TRBJ2-4; size: .; D: .; V: TRBV5-1; CDR3: ASSLGGGLPKNIQY
J: TRBJ1-3; size: .; D: .; V: TRBV7-2; CDR3: ASSSHQVRLTSGNTIY
J: TRBJ2-1; size: .; D: .; V: TRBV7-2; CDR3: ASSLLASSYNEQF
J: TRBJ1-2; size: .; D: .; V: TRBV27; CDR3: ASTPAGLNNYGYT
J: TRBJ2-5; size: .; D: TRBD2; V: TRBV7-6; CDR3: ASSPMVRGAAEETQY
J: TRBJ1-1; size: once; D: .; V: TRBV15; CDR3: ATSRGGYTEAF
J: TRBJ2-1; size: few; D: TRBD1; V: TRBV4-1; CDR3: ASSQGTGRSILYNEQF
J: TRBJ2-2; size: .; D: .; V: TRBV7-7; CDR3: ASSQNEPGAGELF
J: TRBJ2-1; size: .; D: TRBD1; V: TRBV7-8; CDR3: ASRGTGANEQF
J: TRBJ1-3; size: .; D: .; V: TRBV29-1; CDR3: SVEHGGNTIY
J: TRBJ2-1; size: .; D: .; V: TRBV7-7; CDR3: ASSPRGGFYNEQF
J: TRBJ1-5; size: .; D: .; V: TRBV6-5; CDR3: ASGWAAGSNQPQH
J: TRBJ1-2; size: .; D: .; V: TRBV7-2; CDR3: ASSLGGWGRTYT
J: TRBJ2-1; size: .; D: .; V: TRBV4-3; CDR3: ASSQDLTPTYNEQF
J: TRBJ2-3; size: .; D: TRBD2; V: TRBV6-2/TRBV6-3; CDR3: ASSYLPTSGGTDTQY
J: TRBJ2-1; size: once; D: TRBD2; V: TRBV6-4; CDR3: ASSDQSGGPNEQF
J: TRBJ1-2; size: .; D: .; V: TRBV19; CDR3: ASSIDVQVRYGYT
J: TRBJ1-1; size: .; D: .; V: TRBV19; CDR3: ASSTTKGGWNTEAF
J: TRBJ2-7; size: .; D: .; V: TRBV3-1/TRBV3-2; CDR3: ASSPQGREQY
J: TRBJ2-6; size: .; D: .; V: TRBV4-2; CDR3: ASSPFAGGSLSGANVLT
J: TRBJ1-1; size: .; D: .; V: TRBV6-1; CDR3: ASSDRPGVTEAF
J: TRBJ2-1; size: .; D: TRBD2; V: TRBV7-9; CDR3: ASSPGTSEF
J: TRBJ1-2; size: .; D: TRBD1; V: TRBV18; CDR3: ASSPGQGTGNYGYT
J: TRBJ2-7; size: .; D: TRBD2; V: TRBV11-3; CDR3: ASSLDGLGYEQY
J: TRBJ1-6; size: many; D: .; V: TRBV5-1; CDR3: ASSASLTGLNSPLH